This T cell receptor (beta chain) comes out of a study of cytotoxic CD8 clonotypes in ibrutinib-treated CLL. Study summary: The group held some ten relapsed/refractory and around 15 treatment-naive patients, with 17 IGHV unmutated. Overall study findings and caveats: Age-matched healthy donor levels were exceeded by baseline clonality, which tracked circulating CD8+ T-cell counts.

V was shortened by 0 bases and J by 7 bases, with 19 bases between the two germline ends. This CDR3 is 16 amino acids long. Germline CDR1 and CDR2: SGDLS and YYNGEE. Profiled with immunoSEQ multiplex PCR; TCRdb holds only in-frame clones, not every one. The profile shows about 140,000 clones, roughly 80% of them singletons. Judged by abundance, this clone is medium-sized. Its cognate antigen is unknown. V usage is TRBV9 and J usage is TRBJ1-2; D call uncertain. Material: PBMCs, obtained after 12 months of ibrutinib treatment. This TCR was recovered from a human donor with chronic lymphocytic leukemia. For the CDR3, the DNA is TGTGCCAGCAGCGTAGGGGCCGCTCCGGTCTCTGCTGGCTACACCTTC. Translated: CASSVGAAPVSAGYTF. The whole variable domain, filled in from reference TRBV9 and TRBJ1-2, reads DSGVTQTPKHLITATGQRVTLRCSPRSGDLSVYWYQQSLDQGLQFLIQYYNGEERAKGNILERFSAQQFPDLHSELNLSSLELGDSALYFCASSVGAAPVSAGYTFGSGTRLTVV.